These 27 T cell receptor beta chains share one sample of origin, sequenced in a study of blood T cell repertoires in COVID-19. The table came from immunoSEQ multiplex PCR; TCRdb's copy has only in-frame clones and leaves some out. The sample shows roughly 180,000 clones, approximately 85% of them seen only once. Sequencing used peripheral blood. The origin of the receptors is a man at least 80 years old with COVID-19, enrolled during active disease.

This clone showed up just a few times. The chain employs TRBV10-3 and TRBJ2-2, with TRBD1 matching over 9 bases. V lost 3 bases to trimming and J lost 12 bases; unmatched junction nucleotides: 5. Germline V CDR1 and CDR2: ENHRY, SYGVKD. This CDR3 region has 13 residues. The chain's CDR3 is CAISDWDRDKLFF. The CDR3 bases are TGTGCCATCAGTGATTGGGACAGGGATAAGCTGTTTTTT.

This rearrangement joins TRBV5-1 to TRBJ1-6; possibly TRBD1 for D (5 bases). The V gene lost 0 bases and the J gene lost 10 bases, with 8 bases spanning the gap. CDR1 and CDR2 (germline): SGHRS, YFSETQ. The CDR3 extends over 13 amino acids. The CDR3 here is CASSLEGRSPLHF. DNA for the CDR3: TGCGCCAGCAGCTTGGAGGGGAGGTCACCCCTCCACTTT.

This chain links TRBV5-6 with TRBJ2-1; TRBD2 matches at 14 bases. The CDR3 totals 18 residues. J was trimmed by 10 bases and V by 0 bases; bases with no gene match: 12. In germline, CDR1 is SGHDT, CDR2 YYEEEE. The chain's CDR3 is CASSLARLAGGPRDEQFF. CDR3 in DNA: TGTGCCAGCAGCTTGGCCCGACTAGCGGGGGGGCCAAGGGACGAGCAGTTCTTC.

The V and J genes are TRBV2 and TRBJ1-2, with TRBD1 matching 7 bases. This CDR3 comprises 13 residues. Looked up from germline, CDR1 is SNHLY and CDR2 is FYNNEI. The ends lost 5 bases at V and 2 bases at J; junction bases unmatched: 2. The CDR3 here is CASSSTGNYGYTF. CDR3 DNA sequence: TGTGCCAGCAGTTCGACAGGGAACTATGGCTACACCTTC.

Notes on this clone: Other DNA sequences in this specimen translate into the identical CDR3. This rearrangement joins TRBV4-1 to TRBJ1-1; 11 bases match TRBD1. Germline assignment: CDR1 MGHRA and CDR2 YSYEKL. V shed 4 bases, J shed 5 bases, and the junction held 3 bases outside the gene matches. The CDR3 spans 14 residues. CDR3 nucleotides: TGCGCCAGCAGCCGGGGACAGGGGGGAACTGAAGCTTTCTTT. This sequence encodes CASSRGQGGTEAFF.

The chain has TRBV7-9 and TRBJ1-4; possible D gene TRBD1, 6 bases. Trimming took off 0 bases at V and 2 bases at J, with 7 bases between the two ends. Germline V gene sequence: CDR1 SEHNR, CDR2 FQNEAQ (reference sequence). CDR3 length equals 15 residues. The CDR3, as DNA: TGTGCCAGCAGCTTAGCGAGGGGGACTAATGAAAAACTGTTTTTT. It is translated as CASSLARGTNEKLFF.

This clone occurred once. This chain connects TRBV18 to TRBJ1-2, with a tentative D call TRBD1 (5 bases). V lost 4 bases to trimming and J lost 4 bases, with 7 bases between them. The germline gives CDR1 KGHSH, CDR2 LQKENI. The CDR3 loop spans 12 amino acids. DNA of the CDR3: TGTGCCAGCTCACGACAGCTCTATGGCTACACCTTC. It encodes CASSRQLYGYTF.

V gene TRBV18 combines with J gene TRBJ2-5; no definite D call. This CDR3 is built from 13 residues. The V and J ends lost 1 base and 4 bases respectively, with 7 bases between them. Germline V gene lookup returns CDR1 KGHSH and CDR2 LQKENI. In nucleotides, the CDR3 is TGTGCCAGCTCACCACAGCGAGGAGAGACCCAGTACTTC. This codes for CASSPQRGETQYF.

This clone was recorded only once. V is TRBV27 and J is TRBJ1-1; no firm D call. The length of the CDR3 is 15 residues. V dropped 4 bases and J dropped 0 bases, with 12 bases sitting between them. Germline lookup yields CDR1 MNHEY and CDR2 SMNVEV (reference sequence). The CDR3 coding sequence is TGTGCCAGCAGTTCCCGGGTGGAGATGAACACTGAAGCTTTCTTT. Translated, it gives CASSSRVEMNTEAFF.

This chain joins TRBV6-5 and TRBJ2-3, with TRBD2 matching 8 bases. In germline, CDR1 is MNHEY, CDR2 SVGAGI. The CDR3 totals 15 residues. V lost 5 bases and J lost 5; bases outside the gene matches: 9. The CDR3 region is CASSPGGSGVDTQYF. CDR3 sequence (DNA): TGTGCCAGCAGTCCGGGTGGTAGCGGGGTAGATACGCAGTATTTT.

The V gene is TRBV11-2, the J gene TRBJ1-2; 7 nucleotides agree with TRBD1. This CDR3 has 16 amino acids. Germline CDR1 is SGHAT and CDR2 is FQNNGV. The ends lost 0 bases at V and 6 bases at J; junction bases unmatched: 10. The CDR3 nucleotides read TGTGCCAGCAGCTTAGATAGTTGGGGACAGATAGATGGCTACACCTTC. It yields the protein CASSLDSWGQIDGYTF.

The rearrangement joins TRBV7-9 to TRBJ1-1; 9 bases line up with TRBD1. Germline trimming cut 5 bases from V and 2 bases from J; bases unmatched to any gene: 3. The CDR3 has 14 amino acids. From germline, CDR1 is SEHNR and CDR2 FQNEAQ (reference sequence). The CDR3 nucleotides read TGTGCCAGCAGCAGAACAGGGGGCAACACTGAAGCTTTCTTT. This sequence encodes CASSRTGGNTEAFF.

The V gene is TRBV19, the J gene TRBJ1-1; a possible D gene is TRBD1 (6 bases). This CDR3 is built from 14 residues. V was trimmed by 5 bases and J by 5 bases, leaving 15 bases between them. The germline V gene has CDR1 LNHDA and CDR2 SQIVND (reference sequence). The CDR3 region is CASSAPGGPTEAFF. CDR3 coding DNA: TGTGCCAGTAGTGCCCCCGGGGGGCCAACTGAAGCTTTCTTT.

The CDR3 region has the DNA TGTGCCAGCCAACGGGGGAGGGGTAATCAGCCCCAGCATTTT. It translates to CASQRGRGNQPQHF. This chain connects TRBV19 to TRBJ1-5; tentatively, D is TRBD1 (5 bases). Looked up from germline, CDR1 is LNHDA and CDR2 is SQIVND (reference sequence). V dropped 9 bases and J dropped 4 bases, with 16 bases sitting between them. This CDR3 is 14 amino acids long.

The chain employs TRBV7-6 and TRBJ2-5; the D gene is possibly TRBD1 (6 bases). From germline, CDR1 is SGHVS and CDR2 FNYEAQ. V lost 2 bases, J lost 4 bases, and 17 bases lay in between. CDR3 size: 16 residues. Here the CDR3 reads CASSLIRRGVRETQYF. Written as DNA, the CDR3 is TGTGCCAGCAGCTTAATTCGCAGGGGCGTTCGAGAGACCCAGTACTTC.

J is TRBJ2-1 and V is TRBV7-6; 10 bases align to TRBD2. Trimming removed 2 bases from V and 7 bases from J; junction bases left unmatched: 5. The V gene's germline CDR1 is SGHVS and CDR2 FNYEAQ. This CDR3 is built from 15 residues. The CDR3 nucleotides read TGTGCCAGCAGCTTAAACAGCGGGGGGGCGAATGAGCAGTTCTTC. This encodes CASSLNSGGANEQFF.

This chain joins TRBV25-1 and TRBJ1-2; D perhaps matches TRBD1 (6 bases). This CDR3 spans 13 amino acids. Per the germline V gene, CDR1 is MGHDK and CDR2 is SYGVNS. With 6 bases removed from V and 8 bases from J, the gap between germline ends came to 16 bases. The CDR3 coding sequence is TGTGCCAGCAGGGGGGAATGGGGGGGCGGCTACACCTTC. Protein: CASRGEWGGGYTF.

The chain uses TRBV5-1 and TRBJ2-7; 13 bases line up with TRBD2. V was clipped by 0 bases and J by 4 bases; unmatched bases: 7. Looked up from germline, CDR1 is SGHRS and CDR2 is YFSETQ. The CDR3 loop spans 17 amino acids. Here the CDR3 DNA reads TGCGCCAGCAGCTTGGCTCTTGGGACTAGCGGGGTTTACGAGCAGTACTTC. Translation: CASSLALGTSGVYEQYF.

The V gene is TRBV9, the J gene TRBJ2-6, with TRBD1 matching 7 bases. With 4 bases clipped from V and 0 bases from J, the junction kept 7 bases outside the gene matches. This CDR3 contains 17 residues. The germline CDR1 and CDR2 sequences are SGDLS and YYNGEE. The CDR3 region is CASSPRGTASGANVLTF. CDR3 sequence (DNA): TGTGCCAGCAGCCCCAGGGGGACAGCCTCTGGGGCCAACGTCCTGACTTTC.

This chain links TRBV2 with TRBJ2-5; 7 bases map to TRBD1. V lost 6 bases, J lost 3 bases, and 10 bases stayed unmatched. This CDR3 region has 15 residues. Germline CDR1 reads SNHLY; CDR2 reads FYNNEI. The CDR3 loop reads CASRKRTGEEETQYF. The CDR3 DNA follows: TGTGCCAGCAGGAAACGTACAGGGGAAGAAGAGACCCAGTACTTC.

CDR3 loop: CASSPRTGGNGYTF. The CDR3 DNA is TGCGCCAGCAGCCCGAGGACAGGGGGGAATGGCTACACCTTC. This chain connects TRBV5-1 to TRBJ1-2, with TRBD1 identical over 10 bases. The germline CDR1 and CDR2 sequences are SGHRS and YFSETQ. The V gene end was trimmed by 4 bases and the J gene end by 6 bases; junction bases not matched to a gene: 6. The CDR3 runs to 14 residues.

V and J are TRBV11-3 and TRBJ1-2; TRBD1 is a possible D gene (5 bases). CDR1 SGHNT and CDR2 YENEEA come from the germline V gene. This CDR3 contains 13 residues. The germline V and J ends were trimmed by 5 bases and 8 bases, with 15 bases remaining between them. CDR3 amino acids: CASSRGTDLGYTF. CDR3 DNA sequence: TGTGCCAGCAGCCGCGGGACGGACTTAGGCTACACCTTC.

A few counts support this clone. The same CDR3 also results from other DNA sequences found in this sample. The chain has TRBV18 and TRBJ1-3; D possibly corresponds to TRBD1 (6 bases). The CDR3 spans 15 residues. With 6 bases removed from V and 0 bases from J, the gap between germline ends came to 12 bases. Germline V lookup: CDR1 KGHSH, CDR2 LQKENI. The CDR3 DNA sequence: TGTGCCAGCTCCCCTGACAGGAGCTCTGGAAACACCATATATTTT. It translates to CASSPDRSSGNTIYF.

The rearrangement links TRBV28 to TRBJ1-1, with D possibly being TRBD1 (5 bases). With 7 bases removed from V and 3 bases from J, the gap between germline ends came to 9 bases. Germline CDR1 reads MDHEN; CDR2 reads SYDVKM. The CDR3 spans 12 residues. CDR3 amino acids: CASISQDTEAFF. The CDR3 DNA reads TGTGCCAGCATCTCACAGGACACTGAAGCTTTCTTT.

In nucleotides, the CDR3 is TGCGCCAGCAGCTTGGCCCAGGGTACCACTGAAGCTTTCTTT. It codes for CASSLAQGTTEAFF. The gene calls are TRBV5-1 and TRBJ1-1; TRBD1 might be the D (5 bases). There are 14 residues in the CDR3. The V end lost 0 bases, the J end lost 4 bases, and 10 bases lay between the germline ends. Germline V gene sequence: CDR1 SGHRS, CDR2 YFSETQ.

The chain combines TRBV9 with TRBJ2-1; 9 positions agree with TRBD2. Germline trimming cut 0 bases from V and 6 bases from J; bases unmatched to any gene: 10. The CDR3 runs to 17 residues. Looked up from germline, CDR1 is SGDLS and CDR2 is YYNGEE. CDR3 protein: CASSVAAAGGPSNEQFF. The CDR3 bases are TGTGCCAGCAGCGTAGCTGCAGCGGGGGGACCGAGCAATGAGCAGTTCTTC. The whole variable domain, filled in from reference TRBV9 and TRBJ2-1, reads DSGVTQTPKHLITATGQRVTLRCSPRSGDLSVYWYQQSLDQGLQFLIQYYNGEERAKGNILERFSAQQFPDLHSELNLSSLELGDSALYFCASSVAAAGGPSNEQFFGPGTRLTVL.

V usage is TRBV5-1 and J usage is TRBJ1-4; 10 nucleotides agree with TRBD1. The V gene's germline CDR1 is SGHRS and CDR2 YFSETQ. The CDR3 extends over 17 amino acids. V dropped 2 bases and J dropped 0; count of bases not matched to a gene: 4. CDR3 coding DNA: TGCGCCAGCAGCTTTGGGACAGGGGTCCCAACTAATGAAAAACTGTTTTTT. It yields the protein CASSFGTGVPTNEKLFF.